This T cell receptor beta chain was sequenced during a study of T-cell reconstitution after alpha-beta-depleted transplantation in children. Study-wide results and caveats: Some patients showed high day-60 TCRbeta diversity, which derived from surviving recipient T cells and thymic progenitors. T-cell counts and diversity at one year following transplant were attributed mainly to newly produced T cells. By about two months after transplant, alpha-beta T cells reportedly arose from several hundred graft clones that had expanded.

Preparing the TCRbeta library involved the use of unique molecular identifiers. TCRdb re-derived calls from the PCR reads in MiXCR, one entry per CDR3 protein. The profile covers fewer than 350,000 distinct CDR3 sequences, with roughly a tenth appearing a single time and 7.5% taken by the ten largest. This clonotype turned up a few times. Its antigen is not identified. The receptor was isolated from a boy in the first two years of life with acute myeloid leukemia, due to receive a stem cell transplant. The source was PBMCs, collected before TCRalphabeta/CD19-depleted stem cell transplant.

The CDR3 here is CASSPRGRSFSGANVLTF. The CDR3 DNA is TGTGCCAGCTCACCACGGGGCAGGAGTTTCTCTGGGGCCAACGTCCTGACTTTC. The chain joins TRBV18 to TRBJ2-6, with D possibly matching TRBD1 (5 bases). The CDR3 runs to 18 residues. V was trimmed by 1 base and J by 0 bases, leaving 13 bases between them. Germline loops: CDR1 KGHSH, CDR2 LQKENI.